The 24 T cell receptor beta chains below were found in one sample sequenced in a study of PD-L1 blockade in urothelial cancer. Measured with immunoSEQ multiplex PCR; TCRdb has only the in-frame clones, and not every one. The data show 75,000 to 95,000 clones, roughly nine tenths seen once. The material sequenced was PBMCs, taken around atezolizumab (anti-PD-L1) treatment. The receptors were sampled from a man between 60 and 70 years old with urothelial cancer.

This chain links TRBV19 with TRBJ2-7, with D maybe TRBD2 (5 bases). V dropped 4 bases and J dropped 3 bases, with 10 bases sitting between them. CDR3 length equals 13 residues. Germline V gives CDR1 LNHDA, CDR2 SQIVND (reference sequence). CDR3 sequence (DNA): TGTGCCAGTAGTAGCGGACGGGGCTACGAGCAGTACTTC. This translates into CASSSGRGYEQYF.

The CDR3 sequence is CASSPWDSSSVYEQYF. DNA of the CDR3: TGTGCCAGCAGCCCTTGGGACAGCTCCTCCGTCTACGAGCAGTACTTC. This chain joins TRBV14 and TRBJ2-7, with 7 bases matching TRBD1. In germline, CDR1 is SGHDN, CDR2 FVKESK. The trim removed 4 bases at V and 3 bases at J, leaving 12 bases unmatched. The CDR3 consists of 16 residues.

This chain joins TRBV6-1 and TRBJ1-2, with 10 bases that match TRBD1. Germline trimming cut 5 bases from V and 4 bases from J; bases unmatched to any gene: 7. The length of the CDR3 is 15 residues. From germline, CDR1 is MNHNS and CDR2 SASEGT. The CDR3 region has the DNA TGTGCCAGCAGTTCCGGGACAGGGGATGGCTATGGCTACACCTTC. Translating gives CASSSGTGDGYGYTF.

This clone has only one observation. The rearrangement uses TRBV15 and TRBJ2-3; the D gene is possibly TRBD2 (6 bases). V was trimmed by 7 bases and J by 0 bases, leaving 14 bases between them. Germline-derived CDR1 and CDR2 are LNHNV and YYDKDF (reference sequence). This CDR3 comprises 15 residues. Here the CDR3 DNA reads TGTGCCACCACACTCCGGAGCGGGAGCACAGATACGCAGTATTTT. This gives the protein CATTLRSGSTDTQYF.

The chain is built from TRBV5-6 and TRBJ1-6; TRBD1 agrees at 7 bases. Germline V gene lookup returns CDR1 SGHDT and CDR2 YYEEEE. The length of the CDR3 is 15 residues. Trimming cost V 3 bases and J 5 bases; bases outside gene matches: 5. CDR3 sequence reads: CASSWGTGDNSPLHF. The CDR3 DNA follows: TGTGCCAGCAGCTGGGGCACAGGGGATAATTCACCCCTCCACTTT.

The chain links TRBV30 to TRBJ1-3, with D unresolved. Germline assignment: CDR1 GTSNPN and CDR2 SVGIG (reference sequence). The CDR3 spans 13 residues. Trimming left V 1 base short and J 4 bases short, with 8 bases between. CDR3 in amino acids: CAWSGHTGNTIYF. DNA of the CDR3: TGTGCCTGGAGTGGTCACACCGGAAACACCATATATTTT.

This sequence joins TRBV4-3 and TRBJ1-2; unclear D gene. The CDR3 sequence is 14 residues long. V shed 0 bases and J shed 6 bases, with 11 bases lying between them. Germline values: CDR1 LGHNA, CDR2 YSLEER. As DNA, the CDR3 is TGCGCCAGCAGCCAAGATCTAACAGCTAATGGCTACACCTTC. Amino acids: CASSQDLTANGYTF.

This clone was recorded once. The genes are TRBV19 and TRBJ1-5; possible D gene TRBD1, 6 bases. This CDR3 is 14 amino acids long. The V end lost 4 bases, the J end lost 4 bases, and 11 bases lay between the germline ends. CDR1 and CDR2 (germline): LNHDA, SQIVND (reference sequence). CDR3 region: CASSKDGQNQPQHF. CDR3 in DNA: TGTGCCAGTAGTAAGGACGGACAGAATCAGCCCCAGCATTTT. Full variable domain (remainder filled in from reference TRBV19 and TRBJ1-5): DGGITQSPKYLFRKEGQNVTLSCEQNLNHDAMYWYRQDPGQGLRLIYYSQIVNDFQKGDIAEGYSVSREKKESFPLTVTSAQKNPTAFYLCASSKDGQNQPQHFGDGTRLSIL.

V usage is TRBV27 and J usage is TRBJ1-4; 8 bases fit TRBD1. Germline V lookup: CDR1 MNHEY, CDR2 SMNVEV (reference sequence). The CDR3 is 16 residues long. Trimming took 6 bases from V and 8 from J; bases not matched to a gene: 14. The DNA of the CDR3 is TGTGCCAGCAGGCGGGCTATGGCAGGGGGCTGGGAAAAACTGTTTTTT. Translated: CASRRAMAGGWEKLFF.

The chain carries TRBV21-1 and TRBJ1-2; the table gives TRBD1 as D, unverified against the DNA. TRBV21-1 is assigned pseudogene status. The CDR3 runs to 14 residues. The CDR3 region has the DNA TGTGCCAGCAGCGTTGGACAGTCACCCTATGGCTACACCTTC. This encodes CASSVGQSPYGYTF.

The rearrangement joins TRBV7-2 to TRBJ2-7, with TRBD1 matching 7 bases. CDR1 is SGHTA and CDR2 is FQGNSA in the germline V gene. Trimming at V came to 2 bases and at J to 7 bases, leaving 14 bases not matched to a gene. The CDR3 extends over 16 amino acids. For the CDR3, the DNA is TGTGCCAGCAGCTTACTTGCTAGACAGGGTAAGGGAGAGCAGTACTTC. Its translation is CASSLLARQGKGEQYF. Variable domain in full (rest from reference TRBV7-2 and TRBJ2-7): GAGVSQSPSNKVTEKGKDVELRCDPISGHTALYWYRQSLGQGLEFLIYFQGNSAPDKSGLPSDRFSAERTGGSVSTLTIQRTQQEDSAVYLCASSLLARQGKGEQYFGPGTRLTVT.

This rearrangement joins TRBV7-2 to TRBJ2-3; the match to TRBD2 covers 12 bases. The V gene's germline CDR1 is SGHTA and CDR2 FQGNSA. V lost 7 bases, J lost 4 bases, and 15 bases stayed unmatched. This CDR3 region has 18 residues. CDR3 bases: TGTGCCAGCACCACCGGGGGGCTAGCGGGGGGGTTCCCAGATACGCAGTATTTT. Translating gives CASTTGGLAGGFPDTQYF.

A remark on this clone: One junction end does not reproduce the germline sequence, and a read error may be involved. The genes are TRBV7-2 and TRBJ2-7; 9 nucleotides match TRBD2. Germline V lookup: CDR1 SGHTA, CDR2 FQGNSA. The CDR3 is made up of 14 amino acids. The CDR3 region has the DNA TGTGCCAGCAGCTTTAGCGGGAGCTCCAACGAGCAGTACTTC. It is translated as CASSFSGSSNEQYF.

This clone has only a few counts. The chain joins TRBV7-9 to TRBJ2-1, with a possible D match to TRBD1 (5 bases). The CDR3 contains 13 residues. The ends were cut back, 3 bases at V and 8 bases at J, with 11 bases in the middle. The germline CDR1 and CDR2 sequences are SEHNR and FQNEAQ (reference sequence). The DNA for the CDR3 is TGTGCCAGCAGCTTGATAGGGGAAGATGAGCAGTTCTTC. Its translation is CASSLIGEDEQFF.

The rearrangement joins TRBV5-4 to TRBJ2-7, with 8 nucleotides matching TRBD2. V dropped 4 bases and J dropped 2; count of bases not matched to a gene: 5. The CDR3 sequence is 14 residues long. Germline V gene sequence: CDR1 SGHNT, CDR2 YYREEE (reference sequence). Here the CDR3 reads CASSRSGGPYEQYF. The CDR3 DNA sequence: TGTGCCAGCAGCAGGTCGGGGGGGCCCTACGAGCAGTACTTC. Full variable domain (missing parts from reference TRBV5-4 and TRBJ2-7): ETGVTQSPTHLIKTRGQQVTLRCSSQSGHNTVSWYQQALGQGPQFIFQYYREEENGRGNFPPRFSGLQFPNYSSELNVNALELDDSALYLCASSRSGGPYEQYFGPGTRLTVT.

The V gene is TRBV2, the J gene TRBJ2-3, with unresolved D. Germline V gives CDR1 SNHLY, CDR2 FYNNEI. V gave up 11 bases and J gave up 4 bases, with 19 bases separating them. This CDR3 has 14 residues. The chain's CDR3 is CAWPLGTPPDTQYF. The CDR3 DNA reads TGTGCCTGGCCTCTAGGAACCCCCCCAGATACGCAGTATTTT.

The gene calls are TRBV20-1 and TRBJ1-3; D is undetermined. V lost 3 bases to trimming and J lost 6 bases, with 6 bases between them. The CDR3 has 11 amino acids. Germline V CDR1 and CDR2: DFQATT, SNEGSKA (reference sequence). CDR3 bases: TGCAGTGCTAGGGGAGTAAACACCATATATTTT. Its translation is CSARGVNTIYF.

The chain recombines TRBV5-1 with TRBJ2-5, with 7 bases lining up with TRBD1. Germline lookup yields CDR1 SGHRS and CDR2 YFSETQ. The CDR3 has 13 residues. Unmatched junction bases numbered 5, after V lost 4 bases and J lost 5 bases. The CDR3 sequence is CASSTDREETQYF. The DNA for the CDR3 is TGCGCCAGCAGCACCGACAGGGAGGAGACCCAGTACTTC.

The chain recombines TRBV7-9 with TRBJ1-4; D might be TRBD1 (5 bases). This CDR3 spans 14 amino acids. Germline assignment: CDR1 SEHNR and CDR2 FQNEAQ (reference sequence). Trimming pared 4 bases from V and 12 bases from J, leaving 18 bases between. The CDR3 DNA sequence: TGTGCCAGCAGCTGGGGTCTGGGGCGGGAGGAACTGTTTTTT. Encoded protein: CASSWGLGREELFF. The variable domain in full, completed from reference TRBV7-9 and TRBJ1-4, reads DTGVSQNPRHKITKRGQNVTFRCDPISEHNRLYWYRQTLGQGPEFLTYFQNEAQLEKSRLLSDRFSAERPKGSFSTLEIQRTEQGDSAMYLCASSWGLGREELFFGSGTQLSVL.

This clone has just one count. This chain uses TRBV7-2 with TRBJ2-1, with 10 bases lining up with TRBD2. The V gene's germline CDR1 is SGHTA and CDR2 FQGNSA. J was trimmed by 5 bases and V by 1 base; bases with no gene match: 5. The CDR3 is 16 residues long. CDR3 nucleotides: TGTGCCAGCAGCTTAGGTCCTAGCGGGAGCCACAATGAGCAGTTCTTC. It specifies CASSLGPSGSHNEQFF.

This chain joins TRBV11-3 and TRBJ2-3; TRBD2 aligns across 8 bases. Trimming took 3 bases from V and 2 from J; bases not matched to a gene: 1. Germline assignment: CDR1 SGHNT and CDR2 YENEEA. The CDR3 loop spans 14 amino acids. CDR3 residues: CASSFGGDTDTQYF. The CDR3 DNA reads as TGTGCCAGCAGCTTCGGGGGGGACACAGATACGCAGTATTTT.

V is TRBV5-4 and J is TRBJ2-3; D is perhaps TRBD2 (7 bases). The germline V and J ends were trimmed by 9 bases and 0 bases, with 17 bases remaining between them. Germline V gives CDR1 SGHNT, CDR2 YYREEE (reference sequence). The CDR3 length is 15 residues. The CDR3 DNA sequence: TGTGCCACCACAAGGGGGGGGGTTAGCACAGATACGCAGTATTTT. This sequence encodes CATTRGGVSTDTQYF.

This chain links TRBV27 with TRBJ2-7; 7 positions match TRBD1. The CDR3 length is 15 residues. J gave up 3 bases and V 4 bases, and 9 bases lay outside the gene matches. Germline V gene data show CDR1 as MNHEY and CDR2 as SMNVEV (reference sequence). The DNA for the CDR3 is TGTGCCAGCAGTTATCGGGACAGAGCCCACTACGAGCAGTACTTC. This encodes CASSYRDRAHYEQYF.

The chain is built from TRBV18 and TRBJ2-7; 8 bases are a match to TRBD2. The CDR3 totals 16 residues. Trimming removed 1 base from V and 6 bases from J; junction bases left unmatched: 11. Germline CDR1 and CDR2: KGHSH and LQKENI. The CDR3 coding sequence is TGTGCCAGCTCACCACAAAACGGGGGGGCCGTCTTCGAGCAGTACTTC. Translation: CASSPQNGGAVFEQYF.